The 12 T cell receptor beta chains below were found in one sample sequenced in a study of T cell responses to AZD1222 COVID-19 vaccine. Here immunoSEQ multiplex PCR was the method, and the copy in TCRdb shows in-frame clones only, minus some. This sample carries 75,000 to 90,000 clones, 75% to 90% of them seen once, and the ten largest clones take less than 2.5%. The sequences come from peripheral blood, collected on day 0 of AZD1222 vaccination. The receptors stem from an adult in good health.

J is TRBJ2-1 and V is TRBV11-2; D ambiguous. The CDR3 contains 13 residues. Germline assignment: CDR1 SGHAT and CDR2 FQNNGV. V was pared by 0 bases and J by 9 bases, with 9 bases between. The CDR3 loop reads CASSLDGESEQFF. The CDR3 nucleotides read TGTGCCAGCAGCTTAGATGGAGAATCTGAGCAGTTCTTC.

This chain links TRBV11-2 with TRBJ2-3; tentatively, D is TRBD1 (6 bases). The CDR3 extends over 15 amino acids. Germline lookup yields CDR1 SGHAT and CDR2 FQNNGV. V lost 4 bases, J lost 3 bases, and 14 bases lay in between. The CDR3 nucleotides are TGTGCCAGCAGCTCCCGGGACATCGGTACAGATACGCAGTATTTT. Translation: CASSSRDIGTDTQYF.

The V call is TRBV5-1, the J call TRBJ2-7; D not resolved. V dropped 7 bases and J dropped 3 bases, with 14 bases sitting between them. Germline lookup yields CDR1 SGHRS and CDR2 YFSETQ. This CDR3 is built from 13 residues. The CDR3, as DNA: TGCGCCAGCTCTAGGACGGTTAACTACGAGCAGTACTTC. This translates into CASSRTVNYEQYF.

The V and J genes are TRBV4-2 and TRBJ1-5; D is perhaps TRBD1 (6 bases). This CDR3 spans 16 amino acids. Germline CDR1 reads LGHNA; CDR2 reads YNFKEQ. The V end lost 1 base, the J end lost 9 bases, and 19 bases lay between the germline ends. The CDR3 reads CASSQVTGGRGRPQHF. CDR3 sequence (DNA): TGTGCCAGCAGCCAAGTCACCGGGGGCCGGGGTCGGCCCCAGCATTTT.

This clone has only one observation. The chain uses TRBV5-1 and TRBJ2-7; D is perhaps TRBD1 (5 bases). Trimming took off 4 bases at V and 6 bases at J, with 20 bases between the two ends. Germline V gene data show CDR1 as SGHRS and CDR2 as YFSETQ. The CDR3 has 15 residues. Here the CDR3 DNA reads TGCGCCAGCAGCCCTACAGGCCCTGGGGTGAGCGAGCAGTACTTC. This codes for CASSPTGPGVSEQYF.

The chain links TRBV30 to TRBJ2-5; the match to TRBD1 covers 9 bases. This CDR3 is 14 amino acids long. With 3 bases clipped from V and 1 base from J, the junction kept 3 bases outside the gene matches. Germline values: CDR1 GTSNPN, CDR2 SVGIG (reference sequence). CDR3 region: CAWSTTGGQETQYF. In DNA, the CDR3 is TGTGCCTGGAGCACGACAGGGGGCCAAGAGACCCAGTACTTC.

The V and J genes are TRBV3-1 (or the pseudogene TRBV3-2) and TRBJ1-1; D uncertain. This CDR3 region has 14 residues. In germline, CDR1 is LGHDT, CDR2 YNNKEL (reference sequence). V lost 2 bases and J 0 bases, leaving 7 bases between the germline ends. The CDR3 DNA reads TGTGCCAGCAGCCAAAGACACTTGAACACTGAAGCTTTCTTT. Translating gives CASSQRHLNTEAFF.

This clone showed up just once. This chain joins TRBV12-3 or TRBV12-4 and TRBJ2-3; D call uncertain. Deletions cut 5 bases from V and 6 bases from J, with 9 bases between. This CDR3 region has 12 residues. CDR3 coding DNA: TGTGCCAGCAGTATAACATTGGATACGCAGTATTTT. As protein: CASSITLDTQYF.

This chain joins TRBV5-1 and TRBJ2-2; 8 bases agree with TRBD2. V was pared by 1 base and J by 4 bases, with 24 bases of the junction left unmatched. The CDR3 sequence is 22 residues long. CDR1 and CDR2 (germline): SGHRS, YFSETQ. The DNA of the CDR3 is TGCGCCAGCAGCTTGAGGCTCGGGTTGAAGGGCGGGACTAGTGAGGGCACCGGGGAGCTGTTTTTT. As protein: CASSLRLGLKGGTSEGTGELFF.

This chain uses TRBV20-1 with TRBJ1-1; D uncertain. The length of the CDR3 is 12 residues. Germline loops: CDR1 DFQATT, CDR2 SNEGSKA (reference sequence). Trimming left V 3 bases short and J 8 bases short, with 13 bases between. This chain's CDR3 is CSASMAADEAFF. For the CDR3, the DNA is TGCAGTGCTAGTATGGCGGCCGACGAAGCTTTCTTT.

The rearrangement uses TRBV7-3 and TRBJ2-1, with D unclear. The ends were cut back, 2 bases at V and 6 bases at J, with 8 bases in the middle. The CDR3 consists of 13 residues. Germline V gene lookup returns CDR1 SGHTA and CDR2 FQGTGA. The CDR3 DNA reads TGTGCCAGCAGCTTACCCCACTTCAATGAGCAGTTCTTC. This codes for CASSLPHFNEQFF.

The table lists this clone with a count of one. CDR3 sequence reads: CASSLGTGAQYEQYF. The CDR3 region has the DNA TGCGCCAGCAGCCTAGGGACAGGGGCCCAATACGAGCAGTACTTC. The rearrangement links TRBV5-1 to TRBJ2-7; TRBD1 agrees at 10 bases. In germline, CDR1 is SGHRS, CDR2 YFSETQ. V was clipped by 4 bases and J by 4 bases; unmatched bases: 8. The CDR3 loop spans 15 amino acids.